The 9 T cell receptor beta chains listed next were all sequenced from one sample in a study of blood T cell repertoires in COVID-19. The table came from immunoSEQ multiplex PCR; TCRdb's copy has only in-frame clones and leaves some out. This table has about 120,000 clones, approximately 85% appearing once. Sequenced: peripheral blood. These receptors were taken from a man older than 75 with acute or convalescent COVID-19.

The CDR3 DNA sequence: TGTGCCAGCTCCCTTATTGCCCCAGGGACAGATCAGAGTACGCAGTATTTT. Encoded protein: CASSLIAPGTDQSTQYF. This chain uses TRBV18 with TRBJ2-3; 7 nucleotides agree with TRBD1. The CDR3 covers 17 residues. Trimming took 6 bases from V and 8 from J; bases not matched to a gene: 20. Per germline, CDR1 KGHSH and CDR2 LQKENI.

This chain uses TRBV5-1 with TRBJ2-1; 9 bases are shared with TRBD1. Trimming at V came to 4 bases and at J to 4 bases, leaving 0 bases not matched to a gene. The CDR3 has 13 residues. Germline loops: CDR1 SGHRS, CDR2 YFSETQ. CDR3 nucleotide sequence: TGCGCCAGCAGCGGGACAGGGTACAATGAGCAGTTCTTC. It codes for CASSGTGYNEQFF.

In DNA, the CDR3 is TGTGCCAGTAGTATAGCGGGAGGGGGAATGGACAATGAGCAGTTCTTC. Amino acids: CASSIAGGGMDNEQFF. The rearrangement uses TRBV19 and TRBJ2-1; 8 bases agree with TRBD2. Germline-derived CDR1 and CDR2 are LNHDA and SQIVND (reference sequence). This CDR3 is 16 amino acids long. V lost 1 base and J lost 5; bases outside the gene matches: 7. Together with reference TRBV19 and TRBJ2-1, the CDR3 gives the full variable domain: DGGITQSPKYLFRKEGQNVTLSCEQNLNHDAMYWYRQDPGQGLRLIYYSQIVNDFQKGDIAEGYSVSREKKESFPLTVTSAQKNPTAFYLCASSIAGGGMDNEQFFGPGTRLTVL.

The CDR3 reads CASSPEPEMTEAFF. In DNA, the CDR3 is TGTGCCAGCAGCCCTGAACCCGAGATGACTGAAGCTTTCTTT. The chain combines TRBV6-6 with TRBJ1-1; D call uncertain. The CDR3 is 14 amino acids. V was trimmed by 6 bases and J by 5 bases, leaving 16 bases between them. Germline assignment: CDR1 MNHNY and CDR2 SVGAGI (reference sequence).

The chain links TRBV14 to TRBJ1-2, with 9 bases fitting TRBD1. This CDR3 contains 15 residues. V shed 1 base and J 1 base; nucleotides not matched to a gene: 1. Germline CDR1 is SGHDN and CDR2 is FVKESK. The CDR3: CASSQGTGVNYGYTF. The CDR3 region has the DNA TGTGCCAGCAGCCAAGGGACAGGGGTTAACTATGGCTACACCTTC.

This chain links TRBV5-1 with TRBJ2-3; 7 nucleotides match TRBD1. Trimming removed 3 bases from V and 2 bases from J; junction bases left unmatched: 6. The CDR3 extends over 15 amino acids. Germline V gives CDR1 SGHRS, CDR2 YFSETQ. CDR3 in amino acids: CASSSPGQNTDTQYF. The CDR3 DNA is TGCGCCAGCAGCTCCCCGGGACAGAACACAGATACGCAGTATTTT.

The genes are TRBV19 and TRBJ2-5; no definite D call. Per germline, CDR1 LNHDA and CDR2 SQIVND (reference sequence). The V gene lost 6 bases and the J gene lost 3 bases, with 11 bases spanning the gap. The CDR3 is 13 amino acids. CDR3 nucleotides: TGTGCCAGTAGGGAAAGCGTTGAAGAGACCCAGTACTTC. Amino acid sequence: CASRESVEETQYF. Drawing the rest from reference TRBV19 and TRBJ2-5, the complete variable domain is DGGITQSPKYLFRKEGQNVTLSCEQNLNHDAMYWYRQDPGQGLRLIYYSQIVNDFQKGDIAEGYSVSREKKESFPLTVTSAQKNPTAFYLCASRESVEETQYFGPGTRLLVL.

The chain couples TRBV7-6 to TRBJ2-2, with 11 bases identical to TRBD2. The CDR3 consists of 16 residues. Germline V gene lookup returns CDR1 SGHVS and CDR2 FNYEAQ. J lost 6 bases, V lost 6 bases, and 9 bases had no gene match. The CDR3 region is CASSIAGLAASGELFF. In DNA form, the CDR3 reads TGTGCCAGCAGTATCGCGGGACTAGCGGCGTCCGGGGAGCTGTTTTTT.

The chain has TRBV21-1 and TRBJ1-2; the D call TRBD1 from the table was never checked on the DNA. TRBV21-1 is flagged as a pseudogene. The CDR3 sequence is 14 residues long. The chain's CDR3 is CASSRGRANYGYTF. DNA for the CDR3: TGTGCCAGCAGCCGTGGCAGGGCTAACTATGGCTACACCTTC.